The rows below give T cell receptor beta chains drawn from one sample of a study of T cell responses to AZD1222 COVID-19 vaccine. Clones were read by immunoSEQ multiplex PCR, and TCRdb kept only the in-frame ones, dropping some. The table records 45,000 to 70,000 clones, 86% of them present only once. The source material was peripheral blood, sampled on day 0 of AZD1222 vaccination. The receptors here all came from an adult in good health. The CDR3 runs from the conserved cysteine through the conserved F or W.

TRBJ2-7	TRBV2	CASSNHFRGLASHEQYF
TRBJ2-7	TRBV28	CASSLYSGIAYEQYF
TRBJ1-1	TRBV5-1	CASSSGNTEAFF
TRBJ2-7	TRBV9	CASSVGEGGIICGIYEQYF
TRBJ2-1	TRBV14	CATEGGSGRLREQFF
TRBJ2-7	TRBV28	CASSSTGLGITYEQYF
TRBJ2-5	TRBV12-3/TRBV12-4	CASSVHGQETQYF
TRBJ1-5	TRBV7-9	CASTRVGTGGSQPQHF
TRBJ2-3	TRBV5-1	CASSLRQGETDTQYF
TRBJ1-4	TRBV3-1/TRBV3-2	CASSQDGQGTAFF
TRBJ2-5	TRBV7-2	CASSISSGRLETQYF
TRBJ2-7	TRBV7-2	CASSPGWLAGDRVEQYF
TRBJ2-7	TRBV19	CASSPPGDEQYF
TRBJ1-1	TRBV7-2	CASSLVGTGVNTEAFF
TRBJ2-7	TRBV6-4	CASSDSDRGEQYF
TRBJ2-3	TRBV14	CASSQMSTDTQYF
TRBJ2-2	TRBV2	CASSEIDSSSGELFF
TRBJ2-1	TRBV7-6	CASSLAAGRSYNEQFF
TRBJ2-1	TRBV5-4	CASSSPLAEYNEQFF
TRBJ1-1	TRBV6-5	CASSPWGGANTEAFF
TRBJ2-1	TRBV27	CASSLSPGLKGYGFF
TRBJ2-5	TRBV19	CASSIGLAGGRETQYF
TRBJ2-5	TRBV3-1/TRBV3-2	CASSQALLEETQYF
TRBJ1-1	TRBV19	CASSMWGGTEAFF
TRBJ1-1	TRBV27	CASSSGQGNTEAFF
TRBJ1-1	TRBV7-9	CASSRQMNTEAFF
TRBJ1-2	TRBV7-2	CASTGQIIYGYTF
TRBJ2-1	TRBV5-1	CASSTGQVIDNEQFF
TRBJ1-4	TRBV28	CASRTTGFNEKLFF
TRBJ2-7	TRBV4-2	CASSQDRDSSYEQYF
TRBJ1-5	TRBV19	CASSTGQGGDSNQPQHF
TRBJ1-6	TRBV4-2	CASSPRTGSGDSPLHF
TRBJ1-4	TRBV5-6	CASSGTGLWTNEKLFF
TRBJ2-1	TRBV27	CASSLTGSSYNEQFF
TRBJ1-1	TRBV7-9	CASSPRQGANTEAFF
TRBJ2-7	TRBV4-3	CASSQNSRPGQGGYEQYF
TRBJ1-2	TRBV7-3	CASSRQGGQGYGYTF
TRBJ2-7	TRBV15	CATSSEYPGQGLYEQYF
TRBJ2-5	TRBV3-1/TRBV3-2	CASSQIGWDQEETQYF
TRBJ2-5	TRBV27	CASSPRTSRQTQYF
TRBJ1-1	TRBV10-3	CANSEGGRSSDTEAFF
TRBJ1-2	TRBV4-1	CASSQGTNNYGYTF
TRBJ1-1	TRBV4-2	CASSQAGQVWTEAFF
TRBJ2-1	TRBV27	CASSSPLATRINEQFF
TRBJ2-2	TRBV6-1	CASSVQGESNTGELFF
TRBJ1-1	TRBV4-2	CASSQTVALDTEAFF
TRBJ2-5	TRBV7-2	CASSLVSQREETQYF
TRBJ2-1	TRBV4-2	CASSQDEEGGNEQFF
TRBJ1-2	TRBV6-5	CASSSWTGGEAFGYTF
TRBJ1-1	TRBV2	CASSNRAITEAFF
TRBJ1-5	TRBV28	CASSLWGQPQHF
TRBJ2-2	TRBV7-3	CASSLTTSPNTGELFF
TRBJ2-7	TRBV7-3	CASTHIDRDIRSAYYEQYF
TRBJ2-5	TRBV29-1	CSVLGQGGGETQYF
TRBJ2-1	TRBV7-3	CASSPPPTSGSHNEQFF
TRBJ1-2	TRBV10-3	CALSVGQGDGYTF
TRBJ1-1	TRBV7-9	CASSQSSNTEAFF
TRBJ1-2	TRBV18	CASSPQDGGGYGYTF
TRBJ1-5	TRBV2	CASSEVPNPQHF